These 27 T cell receptor beta chains originate from one sample sequenced in a study of T cell repertoires in cytomegalovirus infection. TCRdb called the reads again in MiXCR, with one record for every CDR3 protein. The data contain a few hundred thousand distinct CDR3 sequences, about a sixth of them seen just once; the ten biggest clones take up around 12%. Sequenced material: PBMCs. The source is a human donor in good health (CMV status not recorded). Some clones in this sample may be carry-over from other donors' samples.

This chain uses TRBV7-9 with TRBJ2-2; no firm D call. This CDR3 has 13 amino acids. V lost 7 bases to trimming and J lost 7 bases, with 13 bases between them. Germline CDR1 SEHNR, CDR2 FQNEAQ (reference sequence). CDR3: CASNRALGGELFF. CDR3 bases: TGTGCCAGCAACCGGGCCCTCGGCGGGGAGCTGTTTTTT.

The chain employs TRBV5-1 and TRBJ2-3; a weak D match, TRBD2 (5 bases). Germline CDR1 is SGHRS and CDR2 is YFSETQ. V was trimmed by 4 bases and J by 2 bases, leaving 14 bases between them. There are 15 residues in the CDR3. The CDR3 sequence is CASSIVMGVTDTQYF. The CDR3 nucleotides are TGCGCCAGCAGCATTGTGATGGGAGTCACAGATACGCAGTATTTT.

This clonotype was found many times. V usage is TRBV7-2 and J usage is TRBJ2-7; 8 nucleotides match TRBD1. This CDR3 region has 15 residues. V shed 1 base and J 4 bases; nucleotides not matched to a gene: 6. CDR1 is SGHTA, CDR2 FQGNSA, per germline. This chain's CDR3 is CASSLGGQGPYEQYF. In nucleotides, the CDR3 is TGTGCCAGCAGCTTAGGTGGACAGGGTCCTTACGAGCAGTACTTC. Filled out from reference TRBV7-2 and TRBJ2-7, the complete variable domain reads GAGVSQSPSNKVTEKGKDVELRCDPISGHTALYWYRQSLGQGLEFLIYFQGNSAPDKSGLPSDRFSAERTGGSVSTLTIQRTQQEDSAVYLCASSLGGQGPYEQYFGPGTRLTVT.

The rearrangement uses TRBV6-5 and TRBJ1-3; tentatively, D is TRBD1 (5 bases). Trimming took 5 bases from V and 4 from J, leaving 15 bases between them. The CDR3 has 15 residues. CDR1 is MNHEY, CDR2 SVGAGI, per germline. The CDR3: CASSPDGQGGNTIYF. In DNA form, the CDR3 reads TGTGCCAGCAGTCCCGATGGCCAGGGCGGAAACACCATATATTTT.

At least ten counts were recorded for this clonotype. The rearrangement uses TRBV7-2 and TRBJ2-1; 10 bases line up with TRBD2. Germline V gene data show CDR1 as SGHTA and CDR2 as FQGNSA. J lost 10 bases, V lost 3 bases, and 3 bases had no gene match. This CDR3 has 13 amino acids. CDR3: CASSLLLAGEQFF. The CDR3 DNA reads TGTGCCAGCAGCTTGCTACTAGCGGGGGAGCAGTTCTTC.

The sample holds a few counts of this clonotype. The V and J genes are TRBV28 and TRBJ1-1, with D unclear. CDR1 is MDHEN, CDR2 SYDVKM, per germline. V lost 7 bases and J lost 1, with 7 bases in between. The CDR3 contains 12 residues. CDR3 bases: TGTGCCAGCATGACGGCGAACACTGAAGCTTTCTTT. Translated: CASMTANTEAFF. The entire variable domain, with the rest obtained from reference TRBV28 and TRBJ1-1, is as follows: DVKVTQSSRYLVKRTGEKVFLECVQDMDHENMFWYRQDPGLGLRLIYFSYDVKMKEKGDIPEGYSVSREKKERFSLILESASTNQTSMYLCASMTANTEAFFGQGTRLTVV.

This clonotype was counted a few times. This chain uses TRBV12-3 or TRBV12-4 with TRBJ2-4, with D possibly TRBD1 on 6 matching bases. V was trimmed by 6 bases and J by 4 bases, leaving 19 bases between them. The CDR3 length is 16 residues. The CDR3 DNA sequence: TGTGCCAGCAGGGATCAAACCGGGACAATGAAAAACATTCAGTACTTC. Encoded protein: CASRDQTGTMKNIQYF.

At least ten counts were recorded for this clonotype. The chain uses TRBV7-2 and TRBJ1-1; no clear D. The V gene's germline CDR1 is SGHTA and CDR2 FQGNSA. This CDR3 is 14 amino acids long. V was trimmed by 2 bases and J by 2 bases, leaving 9 bases between them. In DNA, the CDR3 is TGTGCCAGCAGCTTATTTCGGGAAAACACTGAAGCTTTCTTT. Translating it yields CASSLFRENTEAFF.

The rearrangement joins TRBV12-3 or TRBV12-4 to TRBJ2-5, with TRBD2 identical over 11 bases. CDR3 length: 15 amino acids. J was trimmed by 2 bases and V by 6 bases; bases with no gene match: 5. The CDR3 nucleotides are TGTGCCAGCAGGGGGACTAGCGGTGCGCAAGAGACCCAGTACTTC. It codes for CASRGTSGAQETQYF.

In its sample, this clonotype was seen a few times. The V and J genes are TRBV6-6 and TRBJ1-1; D is undetermined. CDR1 is MNHNY, CDR2 SVGAGI, per germline (reference sequence). Trimming took 4 bases from V and 3 from J, leaving 9 bases between them. The CDR3 totals 13 residues. The CDR3 DNA is TGTGCCAGCAGTTTTGGGGTCGACACTGAAGCTTTCTTT. It is translated as CASSFGVDTEAFF.

The V call is TRBV4-1, the J call TRBJ1-2, with D hard to call. Germline V gene data show CDR1 as MGHRA and CDR2 as YSYEKL. Trimming took 4 bases from V and 6 from J, leaving 15 bases between them. The CDR3 sequence is 14 residues long. CDR3 in DNA: TGCGCCAGCAGCCGACCGGACCGCCTTAATGGCTACACCTTC. Translated, it gives CASSRPDRLNGYTF.

The gene calls are TRBV3-1 and TRBJ1-1, with a weak D call TRBD1 (5 bases). Trimming cost V 1 base and J 1 base, with 7 bases left between them. This CDR3 contains 14 residues. The germline gives CDR1 LGHDT, CDR2 YNNKEL (reference sequence). The CDR3 protein is CASSQGGSNTEAFF. The CDR3 DNA reads as TGTGCCAGCAGCCAAGGGGGGTCGAACACTGAAGCTTTCTTT.

This clonotype was recorded at least ten times. This chain links TRBV7-6 with TRBJ2-3; D unresolved. The germline CDR1 and CDR2 sequences are SGHVS and FNYEAQ. V dropped 5 bases and J dropped 4 bases, with 7 bases sitting between them. This CDR3 has 12 amino acids. CDR3 sequence (DNA): TGTGCCAGCAGCAGGGCGGCAGATACGCAGTATTTT. It translates to CASSRAADTQYF.

This clonotype was counted a few times. The chain employs TRBV4-3 and TRBJ1-1, with D hard to call. Per germline, CDR1 LGHNA and CDR2 YSLEER. V was shortened by 0 bases and J by 2 bases, with 10 bases between the two germline ends. The CDR3 is 15 amino acids. Here the CDR3 DNA reads TGCGCCAGCAGCCAAGATTGGGCGGAAAACACTGAAGCTTTCTTT. This encodes CASSQDWAENTEAFF.

The rearrangement links TRBV24-1 to TRBJ2-1; TRBD1 is a possible D gene (5 bases). Germline V gene lookup returns CDR1 KGHDR and CDR2 SFDVKD. This CDR3 spans 15 amino acids. V was pared by 4 bases and J by 6 bases, with 15 bases between. The CDR3 nucleotides are TGTGCCACCAGTGAATCCGGCAGGGCGGCCAATGAGCAGTTCTTC. Amino acid sequence: CATSESGRAANEQFF.

This clonotype was seen a few times. The V call is TRBV2, the J call TRBJ2-2, with 7 bases identical to TRBD2. The J segment lost 6 bases and the V segment lost 2 bases, leaving 12 bases of the junction unmatched. CDR1 is SNHLY, CDR2 FYNNEI, per germline. The CDR3 has 17 amino acids. The CDR3 here is CASSELYGREGAGELFF. CDR3 in DNA: TGTGCCAGCAGTGAACTCTATGGGAGGGAGGGTGCCGGGGAGCTGTTTTTT.

This clonotype showed up many times. The chain recombines TRBV10-3 with TRBJ2-1, with TRBD2 matching over 14 bases. Germline V gene data show CDR1 as ENHRY and CDR2 as SYGVKD. CDR3 length equals 19 residues. J was trimmed by 0 bases and V by 2 bases; bases with no gene match: 6. The CDR3 reads CAISEGTSGGLSSYNEQFF. The DNA of the CDR3 is TGTGCCATCAGTGAGGGGACTAGCGGGGGCCTGAGCTCCTACAATGAGCAGTTCTTC.

This clonotype was counted between two and nine times. The J gene is TRBJ1-2, the V gene TRBV5-4, with a possible D match to TRBD1 (5 bases). CDR1 and CDR2 from the germline V gene are SGHNT and YYREEE (reference sequence). V lost 0 bases to trimming and J lost 4 bases, with 16 bases between them. This CDR3 region has 16 residues. Here the CDR3 DNA reads TGTGCCAGCAGCTTGGCTTCGGAGCGGAGGGGCTATGGCTACACCTTC. Residues: CASSLASERRGYGYTF.

The chain couples TRBV20-1 to TRBJ2-1; 7 bases are a match to TRBD2. The trim removed 0 bases at V and 5 bases at J, leaving 10 bases unmatched. The CDR3 consists of 16 residues. The germline gives CDR1 DFQATT, CDR2 SNEGSKA (reference sequence). The CDR3 DNA reads as TGCAGTGCTAGAGAATGGCGCCTAGCGGTAAACAATGAGCAGTTCTTC. It yields the protein CSAREWRLAVNNEQFF.

The V call is TRBV5-6, the J call TRBJ2-1; 13 bases match TRBD2. CDR3 size: 15 residues. V shed 3 bases and J 8 bases; nucleotides not matched to a gene: 5. From germline, CDR1 is SGHDT and CDR2 YYEEEE. CDR3 bases: TGTGCCAGCAGCTATACTAGCGGGGGGGCCTATGAGCAGTTCTTC. Translation gives CASSYTSGGAYEQFF.

The rearrangement links TRBV10-3 to TRBJ1-1, with D maybe TRBD1 (5 bases). This CDR3 spans 14 amino acids. Germline V gives CDR1 ENHRY, CDR2 SYGVKD. Trimming removed 3 bases at V and 5 bases at J, with 13 bases between. The CDR3 coding sequence is TGTGCCATCAGTGAAGGGACCGGAGGGACTGAAGCTTTCTTT. It is translated as CAISEGTGGTEAFF.

The chain joins TRBV27 to TRBJ2-7; a weak D match, TRBD1 (6 bases). Trimming shortened V by 7 bases and J by 0 bases, and 13 bases separated the two germline ends. This CDR3 has 14 residues. Germline V lookup: CDR1 MNHEY, CDR2 SMNVEV (reference sequence). The CDR3 bases are TGTGCCAGCAAGTTCTCCAGGGGCTCCTACGAGCAGTACTTC. Encoded protein: CASKFSRGSYEQYF.

Only a few counts were recorded for this clonotype. The rearrangement uses TRBV19 and TRBJ1-3; D unresolved. The germline CDR1 and CDR2 sequences are LNHDA and SQIVND (reference sequence). The CDR3 is made up of 16 amino acids. Trimming took 4 bases from V and 0 from J, leaving 13 bases between them. CDR3 DNA sequence: TGTGCCAGTAGTAAGCAGACTGAAACCTCTGGAAACACCATATATTTT. Protein: CASSKQTETSGNTIYF.

At least ten counts were recorded for this clonotype. The chain joins TRBV7-6 to TRBJ2-7; TRBD1 aligns across 10 bases. V dropped 1 base and J dropped 0; count of bases not matched to a gene: 0. The CDR3 sequence is 15 residues long. CDR1 is SGHVS, CDR2 FNYEAQ, per germline. The CDR3 DNA reads as TGTGCCAGCAGCTTAGGGACAGGGGGCTCCTACGAGCAGTACTTC. Encoded protein: CASSLGTGGSYEQYF.

The sample holds many counts of this clonotype. The chain's CDR3 is CASNPPGGPGANVLTF. The CDR3 nucleotides read TGTGCCAGCAACCCCCCTGGGGGGCCTGGGGCCAACGTCCTGACTTTC. The chain recombines TRBV7-6 with TRBJ2-6; possibly TRBD1 or TRBD2 for D (6 bases each). Trimming pared 7 bases from V and 2 bases from J, leaving 15 bases between. Germline V lookup: CDR1 SGHVS, CDR2 FNYEAQ. There are 16 residues in the CDR3.

V gene TRBV6-6 combines with J gene TRBJ2-2; the D gene is possibly TRBD2 (5 bases). The CDR3 has 14 residues. CDR1 and CDR2 from the germline V gene are MNHNY and SVGAGI (reference sequence). Trimming cost V 5 bases and J 1 base, with 8 bases left between them. The chain's CDR3 is CASSLRENTGELFF. DNA of the CDR3: TGTGCCAGCAGTCTCCGGGAGAACACCGGGGAGCTGTTTTTT.

The rearrangement links TRBV4-3 to TRBJ1-6, with D unclear. With 0 bases removed from V and 5 bases from J, the gap between germline ends came to 11 bases. Germline loops: CDR1 LGHNA, CDR2 YSLEER. This CDR3 is built from 16 residues. CDR3 sequence: CASSQDLGADNSPLHF. In DNA, the CDR3 is TGCGCCAGCAGCCAAGATCTGGGAGCCGATAATTCACCCCTCCACTTT.